This T cell receptor beta chain derives from a study of CD8 T cells in Susac syndrome. Germline V gene data show CDR1 as MNHEY and CDR2 as SVGEGT. The CDR3 length is 13 residues. Trimming removed 6 bases at V and 6 bases at J, with 14 bases between. RNA totalling about 0.5 to 1 ug underwent reverse transcription with random hexamers. Multiplex PCR with immunoSEQ amplified the TCR beta CDR3 across 54 Vbeta and 13 Jbeta. TCRdb reprocessed the immunoSEQ multiplex PCR reads with MiXCR, giving one entry per CDR3 protein. The sample records about 400,000 distinct CDR3 sequences, approximately 89% being singletons.

This TCR derives from a human donor with multiple sclerosis. The sample was CD8+ T cells from PBMCs. This sequence joins TRBV6-2 or TRBV6-3 and TRBJ1-1; D is unclear. The CDR3 coding sequence is TGTGCCAGCAGCCAGGTTGCGTTCCCTGAAGCTTTCTTT. It encodes CASSQVAFPEAFF.